This TCR beta chain was found in a study of T cells in Graves' hyperthyroidism and ophthalmopathy (dated by TCRdb to about 2019). Background for the entire study: Peripheral blood samples were taken at initial diagnosis, before any treatment was given. TCR V-J signatures able to tell the groups apart were searched for in a discovery cohort of 90 to 100 patients, of whom more than 40 had Graves' ophthalmopathy and roughly 58 had stable Graves' hyperthyroidism. After blood sampling, hyperthyroidism patients were treated with methimazole at a starting dose of 30 mg daily, and ophthalmopathy patients were treated with high-dose intravenous methylprednisolone. Thyroid tissue and blood T-cell repertoires from several Graves' hyperthyroidism patients were also compared in the study. An independent validation cohort of fewer than 20 hyperthyroidism patients and approximately 16 patients who later progressed to ophthalmopathy tested prospective prediction of ophthalmopathy. The 95 to 100 discovery patients were randomly divided into training and test sets at a 7:3 ratio. According to the paper, TCR Vbeta CDR3 sequencing was carried out on over 130 peripheral blood samples, which came from over 40 ophthalmopathy, around 75 hyperthyroidism and about 17 progressor patients. General study outcomes and caveats: Sample size was not statistically predetermined, and blinding of investigators to group allocation was not performed. During validation, the model predicted progression to ophthalmopathy a median of about 5.9 months ahead of onset, with around 65% sensitivity and roughly 75% specificity. In cross-validation, a model built on a 13 V-J signature told ophthalmopathy apart from stable hyperthyroidism with approximately 90% sensitivity and roughly 81% specificity, and in testing the same model reached 80%/75%. Most expanded thyroid clonotypes (frequency above 0.001) were also detected in blood, a finding suggesting that blood repertoires may reflect thyroid immune responses.

Graves' hyperthyroidism was defined as stable when no progression to ophthalmopathy occurred over 18 months of follow-up. Hyperthyroidism patients were newly diagnosed, with disease duration under 2 months, and aged 18 to 65 years. Exclusion was applied to patients with uncontrolled infections, other autoimmune diseases, pregnancy or lactation. Diagnoses relied on clinical symptoms, serum thyroxine and TRAb, thyroid ultrasound and orbital computed tomography. PBMCs were isolated from roughly 10 ml of fresh peripheral blood by Ficoll-Paque density gradient centrifugation. Total RNA was extracted using Trizol reagent, and RNA quality was assessed on an Agilent 2100 Bioanalyzer. Amplification of TCR beta CDR3 regions was carried out from RNA transcripts. A first-round RT-PCR of the TCR CDR3 used the HTBI primer set with the Qiagen OneStep RT-PCR kit. Libraries were constructed in a second round of multiplex PCR, after which size selection and purification were carried out. Paired-end sequencing of the libraries was performed with 100 bp reads on an Illumina HiSeq2000. As for the authors' bioinformatics: SOAPnuke was used to process the raw data, throwing out any read that contained adapters or uncalled bases, had a mean Phred below 15, or lacked an exact constant-primer or identifier match. COPE v1.2.5 was used to merge high-quality paired reads, and clonotypes were defined as unique nucleotide sequences. MiTCR v1.1 was used to align the clonotypes against IMGT TRBV, TRBD and TRBJ reference segments. The analysis included only V-J combinations with a frequency above 0.0001, which together covered 98% to 99.2% of the repertoires. A TCS score was defined as the ratio between F50 (clonal expansion) and ExV (chaos), using BLOSUM62-based TCRdist between CDR3 peptides within each V-J. Welch's t-statistics and random forest reduced roughly 500 V-J features to under 15, which were used in a naive Bayes classifier (R e1071). The public reads were run again by TCRdb, first through fastp at Q25 and then through MiXCR, and only productive beta chains were kept. Each CDR3 protein appears once, grouped with its most common genes and DNA. These V and J calls are TCRdb output, not the study's own analysis. The sample table shows under 300,000 distinct CDR3 sequences, and roughly 15% are seen once. The top ten constitute roughly 7.7% of the sample.

In the case of this clonotype: Its recognized antigen is unknown. This could be a read error, since a much larger clone is one nucleotide away.

The source is a middle-aged woman with Graves' hyperthyroidism. What was sequenced was blood.

The DNA reads as follows: TGTGCCAGCAGCCAATCCAAGGGGGCGCCTGGAAGCACCATATATTTT. This gives the protein CASSQSKGAPGSTIYF. This chain joins TRBV28 to TRBJ1-3; 7 of the junction bases match TRBD1. For CDR1 and CDR2, the germline V gene lists MDHEN and SYDVKM. The CDR3 runs 16 residues from the cysteine to the phenylalanine. Left in the record is the CDR3 DNA by itself, 48 bases read in frame from the first base.